This is a list of T cell receptor beta chains from one sample in a study of T cell responses to AZD1222 COVID-19 vaccine. Sequencing was performed with immunoSEQ multiplex PCR; in TCRdb, only in-frame clones are kept and a portion is missing. The sample has roughly 110,000 clones, 80% to 95% seen once. The sample here was peripheral blood, taken 28 days after the second AZD1222 dose. Source of these receptors: an adult who received the AZD1222 COVID-19 vaccine. Both conserved end residues are part of each CDR3. The D gene is left open where the match is weak. Some rows mark clone size as missing; the rest say once, few, many or name a class of expanded clone.

clone size	D gene	V gene	CDR3 length	J gene	CDR3 DNA	CDR3 protein
once	TRBD1	TRBV11-3	16	TRBJ2-4	TGTGCCAGCAGCTTAGGGGGGACAGGGGGAGGAAACATTCAGTACTTC	CASSLGGTGGGNIQYF
-	TRBD1	TRBV6-5	15	TRBJ1-6	TGTGCCAGCAGTTACGGGGACAGGGGACCTTCACCCCTCCACTTT	CASSYGDRGPSPLHF
-	TRBD1	TRBV28	15	TRBJ2-7	TGTGCCAGCAGTTACAGGGGGCGCACGGCCTACGAGCAGTACTTC	CASSYRGRTAYEQYF
-	-	TRBV24-1	14	TRBJ2-2	TGTGCCACCCTGGTGGGGGCTAACACCGGGGAGCTGTTTTTT	CATLVGANTGELFF
-	-	TRBV6-4	14	TRBJ1-2	TGTGCCAGCAGTGCAGAACTAGGACTCTATGGCTACACCTTC	CASSAELGLYGYTF
-	TRBD1	TRBV15	13	TRBJ1-2	TGTGCCACAGCAGTCCAGGGGGCGGATGGCTACACCTTC	CATAVQGADGYTF
-	-	TRBV5-1	11	TRBJ1-2	TGCGCCAGCAGCTTTGGACAGTCCGTAACCTTC	CASSFGQSVTF
-	TRBD1	TRBV6-1	15	TRBJ2-2	TGTGCCAGCAGCGATGGACAGGGATACGCCGGGGAGCTGTTTTTT	CASSDGQGYAGELFF
once	-	TRBV7-2	13	TRBJ2-1	TGTGCCAGCAGCTCAACTACCTACAATGAGCAGTTCTTC	CASSSTTYNEQFF
-	-	TRBV15	12	TRBJ1-2	TGTGCCACCAGCGGCAGTAACTATGGCTACACCTTC	CATSGSNYGYTF
-	-	TRBV5-1	14	TRBJ1-1	TGCGCCAGCAGCTTGCAGGGTAGTTACACTGAAGCTTTCTTT	CASSLQGSYTEAFF
-	-	TRBV19	16	TRBJ2-1	TGTGCCAGTAATGGGGGTGAGGGTGGGTTGGAGAATGAGCAGTTCTTC	CASNGGEGGLENEQFF
-	-	TRBV15	14	TRBJ1-1	TGTGCCACCAGCAGAAGTACTTTGAACACTGAAGCTTTCTTT	CATSRSTLNTEAFF
-	-	TRBV6-2/TRBV6-3	13	TRBJ2-5	TGTGCCAGCAGTCCAACTAGCTCGGAGACCCAGTACTTC	CASSPTSSETQYF
-	-	TRBV3-1/TRBV3-2	15	TRBJ1-2	TGTGCCAGCAGCATGGAGGGGGTTGGGAACTATGGCTACACCTTC	CASSMEGVGNYGYTF
-	-	TRBV9	14	TRBJ2-3	TGTGCCAGCAGCGTAGTAGAATACGCAGATACGCAGTATTTT	CASSVVEYADTQYF
-	-	TRBV7-2	13	TRBJ1-2	TGTGCCAGCAGCCCTCCGGACTTCGATCGCTACACCTTC	CASSPPDFDRYTF
-	-	TRBV6-5	13	TRBJ2-7	TGTGCCAGCAGTTACAACAGGGACTACGAGCAGTACTTC	CASSYNRDYEQYF
-	-	TRBV5-8	14	TRBJ1-2	TGTGCCAGCAGCTGGGTCGGGGCGTCTAATGGCTACACCTTC	CASSWVGASNGYTF
-	-	TRBV19	10	TRBJ1-4	TGTGCCAGTAATGGTGAAAAACTGTTTTTT	CASNGEKLFF
-	-	TRBV29-1	13	TRBJ1-1	TGCAGCGCCGCGGGGGGCCGAGGCACTGAAGCTTTCTTT	CSAAGGRGTEAFF
-	-	TRBV28	15	TRBJ2-3	TGTGCCAGCAGTTTAATCAACTTTAGCACAGATACGCAGTATTTT	CASSLINFSTDTQYF
few	-	TRBV6-4	14	TRBJ1-1	TGTGCCAGCAGTGAACTGGGGGGGGCCACTGAAGCTTTCTTT	CASSELGGATEAFF
-	-	TRBV21-1	13	TRBJ2-5	TGTGCCAGCATCTCGAAAAGTTTTGGGACCCAGTACTTC	CASISKSFGTQYF
-	TRBD1	TRBV5-5	13	TRBJ2-7	TGTGCCAGCAATGTAGGGGGCGCCTACGAGCAGTACTTC	CASNVGGAYEQYF
-	-	TRBV6-5	15	TRBJ1-5	TGTGCCAGCAGTTACTCGAAGGCAGGTTATCAGCCCCAGCATTTT	CASSYSKAGYQPQHF
-	-	TRBV18	13	TRBJ2-7	TGTGCCAGCTCATGGGGGGTCCCCTACGAGCAGTACTTC	CASSWGVPYEQYF
-	-	TRBV11-2	13	TRBJ1-5	TGTGCCAGCAGCTTAGGGGGATTTCAGCCCCAGCATTTT	CASSLGGFQPQHF
-	TRBD2	TRBV6-1	16	TRBJ2-3	TGTGCCAGCAGTGAATTTGGGACTAGCGGCACAGATACGCAGTATTTT	CASSEFGTSGTDTQYF
-	-	TRBV6-5	16	TRBJ1-3	TGTGCCAGCAGTTGGACCGAACCTAGCTCTGGAAACACCATATATTTT	CASSWTEPSSGNTIYF
-	-	TRBV5-1	13	TRBJ1-3	TGCGCCAGCAGCTTTAACTCTGGAAACACCATATATTTT	CASSFNSGNTIYF
few	TRBD2	TRBV7-2	15	TRBJ2-2	TGTGCCAGCAGCCGGACTAGCGGGACATCCGGGGAGCTGTTTTTT	CASSRTSGTSGELFF
-	-	TRBV18	15	TRBJ2-5	TGTGCCAGCTCACCACGAAAAGGGGACGTGGAGACCCAGTACTTC	CASSPRKGDVETQYF
-	-	TRBV19	14	TRBJ1-1	TGTGCCAGTAGTGTAATGGACAGCGGGGCTGAAGCTTTCTTT	CASSVMDSGAEAFF
-	-	TRBV5-1	15	TRBJ2-3	TGCGCCAGCAGCTTGGTTGGAGTTGAAACAGATACGCAGTATTTT	CASSLVGVETDTQYF
-	-	TRBV6-2/TRBV6-3	18	TRBJ1-5	TGTGCCAGCAGTTTGGGCAGAAAAGAGCTTCGGGCAAATCAGCCCCAGCATTTT	CASSLGRKELRANQPQHF
few	TRBD1	TRBV6-2/TRBV6-3	14	TRBJ2-7	TGTGCCAGCAGTAGGACAGGGGGCAAGTACGAGCAGTACTTC	CASSRTGGKYEQYF
few	TRBD2	TRBV28	15	TRBJ2-3	TGTGCCAGCCGGGGAGGGGCGGGGGACACAGATACGCAGTATTTT	CASRGGAGDTDTQYF
-	-	TRBV6-5	15	TRBJ2-1	TGTGCCAGCAGTTACTCGGGGGGGCAATGGGATGAGCAGTTCTTC	CASSYSGGQWDEQFF
-	-	TRBV18	13	TRBJ1-6	TGTGCCAGCTTGCCGCTGTTAGGGGGGCCCCTCCACTTT	CASLPLLGGPLHF
-	-	TRBV5-6	12	TRBJ2-1	TGTGCCAGCCTTCGTTCTGGCAATGAGCAGTTCTTC	CASLRSGNEQFF
-	-	TRBV7-2	13	TRBJ1-2	TGTGCCAGCAGTTATGGAGGGGCGAAAGGCTACACCTTC	CASSYGGAKGYTF
-	-	TRBV4-1	14	TRBJ1-2	TGCGCCAGCAGCCTGCGTGAGGAAGTCGACGGCTACACCTTC	CASSLREEVDGYTF
-	-	TRBV4-1	17	TRBJ2-1	TGCGCCAGCAGCCAAGCGGCCAGGAACAAATCACGCGATGAGCAGTTCTTC	CASSQAARNKSRDEQFF
-	-	TRBV19	13	TRBJ1-5	TGTGCCAGTACCCAGGGACTGCTTCGTCCCCAGCATTTT	CASTQGLLRPQHF
-	-	TRBV7-8	14	TRBJ2-1	TGTGCCAGCAGCTCCACGGGGGTTAACAATGAGCAGTTCTTC	CASSSTGVNNEQFF
once	-	TRBV11-2	14	TRBJ1-6	TGTGCCAGCAGCTTACCCTTCCAAAATTCACCCCTCCACTTT	CASSLPFQNSPLHF
-	-	TRBV5-6	12	TRBJ1-6	TGTGCCAGCAGCTTGAAGGCGGGTCCCCGCCACTTT	CASSLKAGPRHF
-	-	TRBV5-1	15	TRBJ2-3	TGCGCCAGCAGCTTGGCCGGGGGTAGCACAGATACGCAGTATTTT	CASSLAGGSTDTQYF
-	-	TRBV7-5	15	TRBJ2-7	TGTGCCAGAAGCCTTGGACTAGGGAGTTATTACGAGCAGTACTTC	CARSLGLGSYYEQYF
-	TRBD1	TRBV7-2	14	TRBJ1-2	TGTGCCAGCAGTTGGGACAGTTTAAACTATGGCTACACCTTC	CASSWDSLNYGYTF
-	-	TRBV7-2	16	TRBJ1-6	TGTGCCAGCAGCTTAGATGGCAGGGCCTATAATTCACCCCTCCACTTT	CASSLDGRAYNSPLHF
-	TRBD1	TRBV30	14	TRBJ1-2	TGTGCCTGGGACCGTAGAGGGGGCGCTTGGGGCTACACCTTC	CAWDRRGGAWGYTF
-	TRBD2	TRBV18	17	TRBJ2-1	TGTGCCAGCTCGCCTACCACCCCGGGTACTAGCGGCAATGAGCAGTTCTTC	CASSPTTPGTSGNEQFF
-	-	TRBV5-6	11	TRBJ1-2	TGTGCCAGCAGCGGAGTGGCGGACTACACCTTC	CASSGVADYTF